This T cell receptor (beta chain) emerged from a study of radiation and T cells in renal cell carcinoma. Whole-study context: Nephrectomy followed 15 Gy stereotactic body radiation by 4 weeks. General study results and limits: Top tumor clonotypes rose in blood 2 weeks post-radiation, then contracted.

Time point noted: baseline pretreatment blood. The treatment: 15 Gy SBRT to primary tumor, nephrectomy 4 weeks later. The patient's renal cell carcinoma had clear cell pathology. With respect to this clone: Its specificity is not known.

Assay: immunoSEQ multiplex PCR; the TCRdb copy retains only in-frame clones and omits some. The sample gives about 150,000 clones, around 90% of which show up once; roughly 4% is in the top ten. Germline V gene data show CDR1 as SNHLY and CDR2 as FYNNEI. The CDR3 runs to 15 residues. With 7 bases clipped from V and 3 bases from J, the junction kept 12 bases outside the gene matches. Source: blood, taken from a patient whose treatment included radiotherapy and nephrectomy. V is TRBV2 and J is TRBJ2-7, with 7 nucleotides matching TRBD1. This clonotype was sampled from a woman in her 70s with renal cell carcinoma. This CDR3 reads CASTHWTGEDYEQYF. Written as DNA, the CDR3 is TGTGCCAGCACCCACTGGACAGGAGAGGACTACGAGCAGTACTTC.